This T cell receptor (delta chain) was sequenced for a study of gamma-delta chains in newborns, infants, children. The wider study: Microbial exposure reportedly drives polyclonal innate γδ T cell expansion after birth.

Comment on this clone: The protein held in TCRdb is that of a much larger clone and does not match this DNA's translation at residue 10, likely because of a read error; the protein shown is translated from the DNA.

Unmatched junction bases numbered 6, after V lost 2 bases and J lost 3 bases. Germline values: CDR1 GEAIGNYY, CDR2 EKD. The CDR3 loop spans 16 amino acids. TCRdb reapplied CATT to the reads. Of about 6,100 delta-chain clones listed, around 1.9% are singletons. This chain connects TRDV2 to TRDJ2; the match to TRDD3 covers 9 bases. The receptor was derived from a child who was a newborn, infant or young child, either healthy, febrile or measles-vaccinated (not recorded which). The sample comprised blood. The CDR3 spells CACDILGEAVTAQLFF. The CDR3 nucleotides are TGTGCCTGTGACATACTGGGGGAAGCTGTGACAGCACAACTCTTCTTT.